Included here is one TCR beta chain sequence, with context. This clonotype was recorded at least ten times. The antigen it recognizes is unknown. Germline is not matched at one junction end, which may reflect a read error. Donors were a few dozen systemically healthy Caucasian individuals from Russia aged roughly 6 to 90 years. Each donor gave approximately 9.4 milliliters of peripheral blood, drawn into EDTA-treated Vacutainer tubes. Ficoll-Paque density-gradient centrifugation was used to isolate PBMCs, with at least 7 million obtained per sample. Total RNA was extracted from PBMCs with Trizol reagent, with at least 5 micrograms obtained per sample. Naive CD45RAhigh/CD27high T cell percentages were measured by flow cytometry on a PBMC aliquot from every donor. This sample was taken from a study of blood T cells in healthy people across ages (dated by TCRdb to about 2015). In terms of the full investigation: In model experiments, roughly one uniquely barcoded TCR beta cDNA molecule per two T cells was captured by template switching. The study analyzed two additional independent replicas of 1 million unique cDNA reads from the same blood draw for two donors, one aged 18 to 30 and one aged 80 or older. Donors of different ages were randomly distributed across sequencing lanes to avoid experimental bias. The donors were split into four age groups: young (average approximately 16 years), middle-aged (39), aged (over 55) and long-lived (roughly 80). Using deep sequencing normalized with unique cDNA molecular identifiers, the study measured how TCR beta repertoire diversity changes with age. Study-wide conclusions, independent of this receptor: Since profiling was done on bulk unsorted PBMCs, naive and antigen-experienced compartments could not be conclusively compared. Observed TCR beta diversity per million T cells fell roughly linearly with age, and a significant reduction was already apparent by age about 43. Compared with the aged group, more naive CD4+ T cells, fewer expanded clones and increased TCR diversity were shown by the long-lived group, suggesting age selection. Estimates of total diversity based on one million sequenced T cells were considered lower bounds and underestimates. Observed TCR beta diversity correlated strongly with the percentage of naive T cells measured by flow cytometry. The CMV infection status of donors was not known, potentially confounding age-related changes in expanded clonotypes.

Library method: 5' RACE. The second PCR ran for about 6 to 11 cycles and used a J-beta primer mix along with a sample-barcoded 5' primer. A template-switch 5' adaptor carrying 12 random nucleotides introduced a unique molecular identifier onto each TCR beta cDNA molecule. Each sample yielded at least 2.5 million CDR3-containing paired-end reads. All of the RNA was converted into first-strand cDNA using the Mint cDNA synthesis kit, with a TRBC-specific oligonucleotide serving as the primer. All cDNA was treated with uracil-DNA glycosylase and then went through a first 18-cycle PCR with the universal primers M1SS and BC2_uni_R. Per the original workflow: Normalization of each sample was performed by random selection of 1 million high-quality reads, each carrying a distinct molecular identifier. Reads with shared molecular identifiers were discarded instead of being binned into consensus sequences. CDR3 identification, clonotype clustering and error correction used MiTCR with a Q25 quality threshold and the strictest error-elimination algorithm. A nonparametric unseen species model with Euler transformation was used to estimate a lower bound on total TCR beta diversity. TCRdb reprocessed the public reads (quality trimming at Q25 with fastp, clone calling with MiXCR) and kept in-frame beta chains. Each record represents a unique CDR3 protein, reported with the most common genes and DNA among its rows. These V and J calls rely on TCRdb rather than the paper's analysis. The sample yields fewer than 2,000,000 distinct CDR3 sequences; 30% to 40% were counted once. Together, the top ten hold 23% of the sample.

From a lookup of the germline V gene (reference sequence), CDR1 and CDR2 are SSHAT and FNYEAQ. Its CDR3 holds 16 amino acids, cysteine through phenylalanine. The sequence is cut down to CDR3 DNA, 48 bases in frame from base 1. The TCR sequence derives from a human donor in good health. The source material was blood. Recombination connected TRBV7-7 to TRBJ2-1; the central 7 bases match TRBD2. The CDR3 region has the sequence CASSLMGGGLYNEQFF. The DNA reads TGTGCTAGCAGCTTAATGGGCGGGGGACTATACAATGAGCAGTTCTTC.